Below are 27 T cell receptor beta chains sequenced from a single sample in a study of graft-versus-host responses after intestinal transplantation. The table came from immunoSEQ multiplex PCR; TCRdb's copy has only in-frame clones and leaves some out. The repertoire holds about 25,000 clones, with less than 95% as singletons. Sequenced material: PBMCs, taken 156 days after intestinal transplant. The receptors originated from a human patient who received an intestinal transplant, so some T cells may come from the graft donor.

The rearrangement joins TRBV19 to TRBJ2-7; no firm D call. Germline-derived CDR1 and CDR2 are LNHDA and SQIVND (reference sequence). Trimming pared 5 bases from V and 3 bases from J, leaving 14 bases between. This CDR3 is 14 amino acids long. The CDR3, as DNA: TGTGCCAGTAGTCTCAAAATCTGGGACTACGAGCAGTACTTC. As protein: CASSLKIWDYEQYF.

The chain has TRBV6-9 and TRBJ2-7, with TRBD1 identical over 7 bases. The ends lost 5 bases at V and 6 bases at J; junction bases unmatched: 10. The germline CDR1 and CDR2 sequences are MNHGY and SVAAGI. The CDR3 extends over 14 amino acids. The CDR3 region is CASSKGGSSAEQYF. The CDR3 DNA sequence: TGTGCCAGCAGTAAAGGGGGCTCCAGTGCCGAGCAGTACTTC.

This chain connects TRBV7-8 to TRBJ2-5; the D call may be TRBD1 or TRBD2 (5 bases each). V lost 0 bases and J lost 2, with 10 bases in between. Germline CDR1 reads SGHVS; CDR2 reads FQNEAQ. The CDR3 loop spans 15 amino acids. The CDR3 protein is CASSLAGDDQETQYF. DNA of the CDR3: TGTGCCAGCAGCTTAGCGGGGGATGATCAAGAGACCCAGTACTTC.

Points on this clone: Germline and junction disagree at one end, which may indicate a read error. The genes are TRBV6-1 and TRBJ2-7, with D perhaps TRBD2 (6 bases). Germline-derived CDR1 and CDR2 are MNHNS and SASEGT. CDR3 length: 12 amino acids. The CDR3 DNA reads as TGTGCCAGCAGTTCGTCGGGGACTGAATATAACTTC. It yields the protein CASSSSGTEYNF.

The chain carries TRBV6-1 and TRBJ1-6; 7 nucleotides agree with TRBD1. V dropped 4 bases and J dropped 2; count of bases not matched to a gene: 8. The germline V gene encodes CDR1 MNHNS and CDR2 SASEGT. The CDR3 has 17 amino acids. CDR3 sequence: CASSVRQGFPYNSPLHF. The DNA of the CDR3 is TGTGCCAGCAGTGTCAGACAGGGTTTCCCCTATAATTCACCCCTCCACTTT.

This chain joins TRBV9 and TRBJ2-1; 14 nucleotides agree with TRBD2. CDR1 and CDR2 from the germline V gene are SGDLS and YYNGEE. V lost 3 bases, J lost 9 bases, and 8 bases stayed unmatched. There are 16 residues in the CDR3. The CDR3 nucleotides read TGTGCCAGCAGCGGCGGACTAGCGGGGGGTTTCGGTGAGCAGTTCTTC. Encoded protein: CASSGGLAGGFGEQFF.

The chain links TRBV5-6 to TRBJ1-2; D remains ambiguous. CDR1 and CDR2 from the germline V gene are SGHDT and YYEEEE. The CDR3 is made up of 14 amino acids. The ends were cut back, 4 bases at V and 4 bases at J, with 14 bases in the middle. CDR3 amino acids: CASSPSDGFYGYTF. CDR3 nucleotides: TGTGCCAGCAGCCCCTCAGACGGATTCTATGGCTACACCTTC. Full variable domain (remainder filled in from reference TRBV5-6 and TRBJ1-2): DAGVTQSPTHLIKTRGQQVTLRCSPKSGHDTVSWYQQALGQGPQFIFQYYEEEERQRGNFPDRFSGHQFPNYSSELNVNALLLGDSALYLCASSPSDGFYGYTFGSGTRLTVV.

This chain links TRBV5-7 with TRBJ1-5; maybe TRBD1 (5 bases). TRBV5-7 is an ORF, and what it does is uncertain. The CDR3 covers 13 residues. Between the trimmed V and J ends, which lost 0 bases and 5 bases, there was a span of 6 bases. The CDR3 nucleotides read TGTGCCAGCAGCTTGGGGGGGGATCAGCCCCAGCATTTT. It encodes CASSLGGDQPQHF.

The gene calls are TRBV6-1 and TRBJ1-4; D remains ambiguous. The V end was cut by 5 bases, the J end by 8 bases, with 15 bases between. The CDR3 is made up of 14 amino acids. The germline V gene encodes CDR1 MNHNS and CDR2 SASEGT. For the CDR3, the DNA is TGTGCCAGCAGTCAGCCCGGAGCTGGCGAAAAACTGTTTTTT. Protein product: CASSQPGAGEKLFF.

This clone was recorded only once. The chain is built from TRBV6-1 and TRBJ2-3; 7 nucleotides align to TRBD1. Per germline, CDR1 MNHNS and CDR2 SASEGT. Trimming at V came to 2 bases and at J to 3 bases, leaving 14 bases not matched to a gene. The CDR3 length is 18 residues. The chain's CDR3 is CASSETGIRGRWTDTQYF. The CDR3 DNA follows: TGTGCCAGCAGTGAAACAGGGATAAGGGGGCGGTGGACAGATACGCAGTATTTT.

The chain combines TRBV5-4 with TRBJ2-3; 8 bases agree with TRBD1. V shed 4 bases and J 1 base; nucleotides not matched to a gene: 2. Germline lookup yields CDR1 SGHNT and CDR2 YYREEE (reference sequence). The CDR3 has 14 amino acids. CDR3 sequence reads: CASSGTGGTDTQYF. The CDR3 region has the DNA TGTGCCAGCAGCGGGACAGGAGGCACAGATACGCAGTATTTT.

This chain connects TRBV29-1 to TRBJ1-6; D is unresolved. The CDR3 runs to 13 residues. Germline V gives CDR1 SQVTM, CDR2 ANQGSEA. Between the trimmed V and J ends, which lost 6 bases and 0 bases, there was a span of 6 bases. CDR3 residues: CSVSDSYNSPLHF. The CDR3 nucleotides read TGCAGCGTGTCCGACTCCTATAATTCACCCCTCCACTTT.

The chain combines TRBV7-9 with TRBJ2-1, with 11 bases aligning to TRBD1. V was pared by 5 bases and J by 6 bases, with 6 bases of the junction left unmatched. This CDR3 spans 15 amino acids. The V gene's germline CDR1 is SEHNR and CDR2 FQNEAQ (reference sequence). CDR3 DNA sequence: TGTGCCAGCAGCCTAGGGACAGGGGGAGCCAATGAGCAGTTCTTC. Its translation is CASSLGTGGANEQFF.

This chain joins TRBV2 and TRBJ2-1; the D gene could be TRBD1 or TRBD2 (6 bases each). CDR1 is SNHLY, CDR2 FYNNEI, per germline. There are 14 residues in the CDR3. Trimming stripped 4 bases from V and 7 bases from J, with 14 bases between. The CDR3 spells CASSVGQGRNEQFF. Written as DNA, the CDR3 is TGTGCCAGCAGTGTCGGCCAGGGGAGGAATGAGCAGTTCTTC.

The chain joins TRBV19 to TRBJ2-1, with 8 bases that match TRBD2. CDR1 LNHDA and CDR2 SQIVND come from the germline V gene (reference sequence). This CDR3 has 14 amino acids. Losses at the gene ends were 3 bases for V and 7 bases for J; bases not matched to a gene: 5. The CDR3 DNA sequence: TGTGCCAGTAGTATTTTTAGCGGGGCAAATGAGCAGTTCTTC. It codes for CASSIFSGANEQFF.

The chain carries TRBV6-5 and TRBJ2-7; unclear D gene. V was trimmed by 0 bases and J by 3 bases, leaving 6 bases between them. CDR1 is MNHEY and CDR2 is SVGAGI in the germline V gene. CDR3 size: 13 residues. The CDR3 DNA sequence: TGTGCCAGCAGTTACTCGACGCACTACGAGCAGTACTTC. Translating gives CASSYSTHYEQYF.

Here the CDR3 DNA reads TGCGCCAGCAGGCCTCCGATTTCGGACGAGCAGTACTTC. It codes for CASRPPISDEQYF. The chain links TRBV5-1 to TRBJ2-7; D is uncertain. CDR3 length: 13 residues. CDR1 is SGHRS, CDR2 YFSETQ, per germline. V was trimmed by 5 bases and J by 5 bases, leaving 14 bases between them.

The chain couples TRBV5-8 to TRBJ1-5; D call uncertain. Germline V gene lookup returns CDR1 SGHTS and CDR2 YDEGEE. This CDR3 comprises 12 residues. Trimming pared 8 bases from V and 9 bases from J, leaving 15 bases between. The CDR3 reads CASLGVSGPQHF. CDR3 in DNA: TGTGCCAGTCTCGGAGTGTCAGGGCCCCAGCATTTT. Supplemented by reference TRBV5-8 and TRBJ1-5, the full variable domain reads EAGVTQSPTHLIKTRGQQATLRCSPISGHTSVYWYQQALGLGLQFLLWYDEGEERNRGNFPPRFSGRQFPNYSSELNVNALELEDSALYLCASLGVSGPQHFGDGTRLSIL.

The CDR3: CASSGRGTGDIAKNIQYF. CDR3 sequence (DNA): TGTGCCAGCAGCGGGAGGGGGACAGGGGACATCGCCAAAAACATTCAGTACTTC. This sequence joins TRBV7-9 and TRBJ2-4, with 10 bases lining up with TRBD1. The CDR3 has 18 residues. Germline V lookup: CDR1 SEHNR, CDR2 FQNEAQ (reference sequence). The trim removed 5 bases at V and 1 base at J, leaving 11 bases unmatched.

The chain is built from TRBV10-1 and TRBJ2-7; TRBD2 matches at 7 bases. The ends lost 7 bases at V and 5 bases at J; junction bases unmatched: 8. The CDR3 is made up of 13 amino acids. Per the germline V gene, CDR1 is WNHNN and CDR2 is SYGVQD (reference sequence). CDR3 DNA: TGCGCCAGCAACCAGCGGGGCACGGACGAGCAGTACTTC. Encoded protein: CASNQRGTDEQYF.

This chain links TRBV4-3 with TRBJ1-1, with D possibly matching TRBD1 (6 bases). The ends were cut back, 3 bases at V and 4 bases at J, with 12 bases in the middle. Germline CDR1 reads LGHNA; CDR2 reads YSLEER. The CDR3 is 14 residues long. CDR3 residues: CASSQGGLGTEAFF. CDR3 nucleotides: TGCGCCAGCAGCCAGGGGGGGCTCGGCACTGAAGCTTTCTTT.

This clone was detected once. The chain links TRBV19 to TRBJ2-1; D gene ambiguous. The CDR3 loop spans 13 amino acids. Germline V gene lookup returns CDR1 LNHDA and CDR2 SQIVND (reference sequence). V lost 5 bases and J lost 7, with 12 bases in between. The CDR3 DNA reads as TGTGCCAGTAGTTTATGGACCTCAAATGAGCAGTTCTTC. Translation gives CASSLWTSNEQFF. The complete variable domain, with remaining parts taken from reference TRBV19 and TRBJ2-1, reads DGGITQSPKYLFRKEGQNVTLSCEQNLNHDAMYWYRQDPGQGLRLIYYSQIVNDFQKGDIAEGYSVSREKKESFPLTVTSAQKNPTAFYLCASSLWTSNEQFFGPGTRLTVL.

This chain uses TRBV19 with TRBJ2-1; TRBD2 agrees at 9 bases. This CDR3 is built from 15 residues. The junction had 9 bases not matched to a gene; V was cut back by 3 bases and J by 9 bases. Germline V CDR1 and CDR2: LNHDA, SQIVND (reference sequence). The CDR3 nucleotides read TGTGCCAGTAGTATCGACGCGGGAGGGCCGATTGAGCAGTTCTTC. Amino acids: CASSIDAGGPIEQFF.

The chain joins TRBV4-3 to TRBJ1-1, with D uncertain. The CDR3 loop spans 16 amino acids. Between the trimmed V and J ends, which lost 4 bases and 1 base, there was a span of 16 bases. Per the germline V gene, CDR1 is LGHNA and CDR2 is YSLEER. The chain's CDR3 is CASSLLIGVTNTEAFF. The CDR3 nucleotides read TGCGCCAGCAGCCTACTCATTGGAGTGACGAACACTGAAGCTTTCTTT.

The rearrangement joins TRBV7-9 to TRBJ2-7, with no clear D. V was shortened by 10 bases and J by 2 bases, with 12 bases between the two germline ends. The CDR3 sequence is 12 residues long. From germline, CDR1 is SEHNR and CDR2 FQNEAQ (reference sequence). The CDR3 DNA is TGTGCCACCGGTCAGTGGGCCTACGAGCAGTACTTC. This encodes CATGQWAYEQYF. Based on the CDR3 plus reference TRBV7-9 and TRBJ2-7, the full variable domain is DTGVSQNPRHKITKRGQNVTFRCDPISEHNRLYWYRQTLGQGPEFLTYFQNEAQLEKSRLLSDRFSAERPKGSFSTLEIQRTEQGDSAMYLCATGQWAYEQYFGPGTRLTVT.

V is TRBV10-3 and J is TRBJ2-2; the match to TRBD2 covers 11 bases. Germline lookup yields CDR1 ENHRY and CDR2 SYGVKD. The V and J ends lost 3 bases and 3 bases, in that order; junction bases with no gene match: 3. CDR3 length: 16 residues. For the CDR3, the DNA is TGTGCCATCAGTGATCCACTAGCGGGGGACACCGGGGAGCTGTTTTTT. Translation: CAISDPLAGDTGELFF.

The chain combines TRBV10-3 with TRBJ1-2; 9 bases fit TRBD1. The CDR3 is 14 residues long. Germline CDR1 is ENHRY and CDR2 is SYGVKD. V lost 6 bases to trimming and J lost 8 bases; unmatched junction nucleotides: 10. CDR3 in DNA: TGTGCCATCAGAAAACCGGGACAGGGCCACGGCTACACCTTC. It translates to CAIRKPGQGHGYTF.